This T cell receptor (beta chain) appears in the sequencing data of a study of CD8+CD57+ T cells in acquired aplastic anemia. About the study: Sorted cells (CD4+ and CD8+) yielded DNA amounts that averaged approximately 3 ug.

It was genomic DNA that served as the template for profiling TCR beta VDJ and CDR3. TCRdb redid the calling of the reads with MiXCR, one entry per CDR3 protein. The table has fewer than 250,000 distinct CDR3 sequences, approximately 50% seen once. This CDR3 spans 12 amino acids. The V segment lost 7 bases and the J segment 3 bases; nucleotides outside the gene matches: 5. Per the germline V gene, CDR1 is SQVTM and CDR2 is ANQGSEA. Patients chosen for sequencing had shown CD8+CD57+ cell expansion by flow cytometry. The chain links TRBV29-1 to TRBJ2-7; 8 positions agree with TRBD1. Sequencing was performed on sorted CD4+, CD8+, or CD8+CD57+ T cells (not recorded which) from PBMCs. The sequence came from a human donor with aplastic anemia. The CDR3 loop is CSGGQGIYEQYF. DNA for the CDR3: TGCAGCGGAGGACAGGGAATCTACGAGCAGTACTTC.